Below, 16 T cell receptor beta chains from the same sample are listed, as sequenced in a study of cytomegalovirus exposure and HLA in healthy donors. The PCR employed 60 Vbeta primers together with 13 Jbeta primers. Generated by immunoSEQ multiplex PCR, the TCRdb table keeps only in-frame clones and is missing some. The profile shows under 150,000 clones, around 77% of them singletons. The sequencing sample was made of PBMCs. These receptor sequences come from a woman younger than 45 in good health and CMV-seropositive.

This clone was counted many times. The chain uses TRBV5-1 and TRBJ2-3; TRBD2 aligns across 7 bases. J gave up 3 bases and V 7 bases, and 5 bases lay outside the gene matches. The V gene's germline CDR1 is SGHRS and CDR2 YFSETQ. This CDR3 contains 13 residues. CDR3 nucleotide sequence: TGCGCCAGCCGACTAGCTATGACAGATACGCAGTATTTT. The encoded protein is CASRLAMTDTQYF. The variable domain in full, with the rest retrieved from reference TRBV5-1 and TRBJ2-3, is KAGVTQTPRYLIKTRGQQVTLSCSPISGHRSVSWYQQTPGQGLQFLFEYFSETQRNKGNFPGRFSGRQFSNSRSEMNVSTLELGDSALYLCASRLAMTDTQYFGPGTRLTVL.

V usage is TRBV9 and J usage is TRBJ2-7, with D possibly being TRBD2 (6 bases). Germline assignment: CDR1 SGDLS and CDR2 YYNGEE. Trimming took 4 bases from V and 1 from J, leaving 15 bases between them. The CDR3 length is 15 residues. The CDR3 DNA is TGTGCCAGCAGCCAGGGTCTAGCGCGGTCCTACGAGCAGTACTTC. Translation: CASSQGLARSYEQYF.

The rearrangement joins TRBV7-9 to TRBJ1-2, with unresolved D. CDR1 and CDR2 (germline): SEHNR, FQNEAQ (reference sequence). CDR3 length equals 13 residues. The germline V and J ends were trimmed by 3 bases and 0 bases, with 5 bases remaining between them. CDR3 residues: CASSLGTNYGYTF. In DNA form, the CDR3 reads TGTGCCAGCAGCTTGGGCACTAACTATGGCTACACCTTC. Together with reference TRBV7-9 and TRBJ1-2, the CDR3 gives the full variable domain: DTGVSQNPRHKITKRGQNVTFRCDPISEHNRLYWYRQTLGQGPEFLTYFQNEAQLEKSRLLSDRFSAERPKGSFSTLEIQRTEQGDSAMYLCASSLGTNYGYTFGSGTRLTVV.

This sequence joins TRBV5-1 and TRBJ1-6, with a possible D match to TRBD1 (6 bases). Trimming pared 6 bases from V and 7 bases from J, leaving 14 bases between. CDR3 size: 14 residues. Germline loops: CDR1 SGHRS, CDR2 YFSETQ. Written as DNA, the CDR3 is TGCGCCAGCACTTTAGGACAGCCGAATTCACCCCTCCACTTT. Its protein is CASTLGQPNSPLHF.

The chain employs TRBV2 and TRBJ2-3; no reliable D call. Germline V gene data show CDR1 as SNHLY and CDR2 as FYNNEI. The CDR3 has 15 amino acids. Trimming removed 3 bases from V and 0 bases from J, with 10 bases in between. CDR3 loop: CASSDLQASTDTQYF. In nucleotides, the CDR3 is TGTGCCAGCAGTGATCTGCAGGCTAGCACAGATACGCAGTATTTT.

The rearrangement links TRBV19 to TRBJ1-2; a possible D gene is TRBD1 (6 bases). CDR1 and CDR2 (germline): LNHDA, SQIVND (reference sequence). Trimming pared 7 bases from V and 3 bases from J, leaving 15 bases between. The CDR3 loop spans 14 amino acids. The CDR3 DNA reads TGTGCCAGTATTCCCGGGGGGGCGGACTATGGCTACACCTTC. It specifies CASIPGGADYGYTF.

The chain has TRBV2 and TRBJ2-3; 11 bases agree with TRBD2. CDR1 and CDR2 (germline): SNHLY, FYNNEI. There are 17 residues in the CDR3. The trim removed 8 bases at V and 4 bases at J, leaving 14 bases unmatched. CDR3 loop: CASSPGTSGRGPDTQYF. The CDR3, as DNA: TGTGCCAGCTCTCCGGGGACTAGCGGAAGGGGGCCAGATACGCAGTATTTT.

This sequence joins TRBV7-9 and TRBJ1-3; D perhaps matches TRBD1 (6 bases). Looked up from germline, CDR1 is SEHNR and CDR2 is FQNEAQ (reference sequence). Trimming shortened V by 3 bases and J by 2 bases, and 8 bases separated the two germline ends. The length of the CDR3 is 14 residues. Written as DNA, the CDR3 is TGTGCCAGCAGCTTTGCAGGGGCTGGAAACACCATATATTTT. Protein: CASSFAGAGNTIYF.

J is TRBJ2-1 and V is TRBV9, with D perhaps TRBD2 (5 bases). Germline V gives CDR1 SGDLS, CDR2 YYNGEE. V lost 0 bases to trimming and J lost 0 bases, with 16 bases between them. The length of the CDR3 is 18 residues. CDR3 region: CASSVGVRSGASYNEQFF. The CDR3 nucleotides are TGTGCCAGCAGCGTAGGCGTCAGGAGCGGTGCCTCCTACAATGAGCAGTTCTTC.

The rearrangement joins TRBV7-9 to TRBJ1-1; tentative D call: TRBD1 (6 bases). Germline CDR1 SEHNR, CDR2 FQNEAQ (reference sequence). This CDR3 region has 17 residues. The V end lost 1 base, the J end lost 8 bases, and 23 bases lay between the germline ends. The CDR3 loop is CASSLDIRGTRNSEAFF. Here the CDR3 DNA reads TGTGCCAGCAGCTTAGATATCAGAGGGACACGAAATTCCGAAGCTTTCTTT. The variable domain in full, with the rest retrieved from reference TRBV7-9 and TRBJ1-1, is DTGVSQNPRHKITKRGQNVTFRCDPISEHNRLYWYRQTLGQGPEFLTYFQNEAQLEKSRLLSDRFSAERPKGSFSTLEIQRTEQGDSAMYLCASSLDIRGTRNSEAFFGQGTRLTVV.

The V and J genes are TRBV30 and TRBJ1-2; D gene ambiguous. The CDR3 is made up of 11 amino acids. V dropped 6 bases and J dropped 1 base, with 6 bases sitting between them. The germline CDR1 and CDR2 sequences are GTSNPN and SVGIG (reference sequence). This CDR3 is CACSYNYGYTF. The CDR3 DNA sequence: TGTGCCTGCAGTTATAACTATGGCTACACCTTC.

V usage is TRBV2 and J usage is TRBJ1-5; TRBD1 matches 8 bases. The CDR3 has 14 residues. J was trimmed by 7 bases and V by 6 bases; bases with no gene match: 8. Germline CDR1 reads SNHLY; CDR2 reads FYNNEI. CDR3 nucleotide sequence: TGTGCCAGCAGCGCCGCACAGGGGGGACAGCCCCAGCATTTT. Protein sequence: CASSAAQGGQPQHF.

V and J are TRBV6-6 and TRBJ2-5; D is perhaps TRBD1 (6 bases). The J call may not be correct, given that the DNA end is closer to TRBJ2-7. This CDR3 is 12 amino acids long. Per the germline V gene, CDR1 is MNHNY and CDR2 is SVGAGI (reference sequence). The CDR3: CASSYGQSEQYF. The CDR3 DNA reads TGTGCCAGCAGTTACGGACAGAGCGAGCAGTACTTC.

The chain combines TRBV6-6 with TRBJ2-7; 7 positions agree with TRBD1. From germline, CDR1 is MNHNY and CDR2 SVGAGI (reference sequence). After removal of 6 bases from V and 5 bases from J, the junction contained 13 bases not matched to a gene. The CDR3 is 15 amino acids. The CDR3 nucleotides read TGTGCCAGCAGCCCATCCGGGACAGAAAACCACGAGCAGTACTTC. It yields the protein CASSPSGTENHEQYF.

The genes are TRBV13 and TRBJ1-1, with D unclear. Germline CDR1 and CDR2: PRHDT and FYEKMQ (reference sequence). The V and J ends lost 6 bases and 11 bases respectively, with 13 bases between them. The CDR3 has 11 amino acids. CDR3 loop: CASRELGGAFF. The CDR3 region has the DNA TGTGCCAGCAGGGAGCTCGGAGGGGCTTTCTTT. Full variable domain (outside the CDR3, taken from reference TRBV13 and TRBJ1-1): AAGVIQSPRHLIKEKRETATLKCYPIPRHDTVYWYQQGPGQDPQFLISFYEKMQSDKGSIPDRFSAQQFSDYHSELNMSSLELGDSALYFCASRELGGAFFGQGTRLTVV.

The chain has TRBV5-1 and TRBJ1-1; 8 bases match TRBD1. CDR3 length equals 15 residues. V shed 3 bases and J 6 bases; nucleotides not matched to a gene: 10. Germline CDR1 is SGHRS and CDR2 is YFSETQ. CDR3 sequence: CASSWGDRGMAEAFF. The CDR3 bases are TGCGCCAGCAGCTGGGGTGACAGGGGTATGGCTGAAGCTTTCTTT.